The clone carrying this TCR beta chain appeared a few times. The data were taken from a study of T cells of healthy individuals. In TCRdb, the 5' RACE reads were re-called with MiXCR into one record per CDR3 protein. The sample includes approximately 58,000 distinct CDR3 sequences, approximately 15% seen only once; the top ten take about 16%. The receptor was isolated from a human donor in good health.

The CDR3 reads CASGKSGQGNQPQHF. The CDR3 DNA is TGTGCCAGCGGAAAGTCGGGACAGGGGAATCAGCCCCAGCATTTT. V is TRBV2 and J is TRBJ1-5, with TRBD1 identical over 10 bases. V lost 8 bases and J lost 4; bases outside the gene matches: 8. The CDR3 consists of 15 residues. The germline V gene has CDR1 SNHLY and CDR2 FYNNEI.